This T cell receptor (beta chain) was captured in a study of tumor-infiltrating lymphocytes in primary liver carcinoma. About the research overall: Both sexes were represented among patients, who were 30 to 69 years old. Study-wide results and caveats: Since the samples were bulk and unsorted, the CD4+ and CD8+ repertoires were not compared. The overlap of tumor-adjacent and tumor-blood pairs was smaller than that of tumor region pairs.

V lost 2 bases and J lost 5; bases outside the gene matches: 6. This CDR3 has 15 amino acids. Extraction also yielded germline DNA, while blood RNA was obtained from unsorted whole blood. TCR beta cDNA was reverse-transcribed from approximately 0.45 ug of total RNA. The reaction used a constant-region primer and ProtoScript II reverse transcriptase. Libraries for TCR beta were built through three nested multiplex PCR rounds, which together made up a slightly modified ARM-PCR procedure. For 10 cycles apiece, the opening two PCR rounds ran with TRBV1-TRBV30 forward primers and a C-beta reverse primer. MiXCR, applied by TCRdb to the multiplex PCR reads, yields one record per CDR3 protein. The data contain some 180,000 distinct CDR3 sequences, about 60% of them seen just once; the ten biggest clones take up around 74%. Of note for this clonotype: Its target is not known. The missing conserved phenylalanine or tryptophan at the end of this CDR3 makes a read error likely.

Source material: peripheral blood. This rearrangement joins TRBV12-3 or TRBV12-4 to TRBJ2-3; 8 nucleotides match TRBD2. This TCR was recovered from a man between 40 and 49 years old with primary liver carcinoma and hepatitis B virus infection. The CDR3: CASSLSAGAEDTQYY. DNA of the CDR3: TGTGCCAGCAGTTTATCAGCGGGAGCGGAAGATACGCAGTATTAT.